Listed here are 23 T cell receptor beta chains from one sample, sequenced in a study of PD-L1 blockade in urothelial cancer. Only in-frame clones appear in the TCRdb table, and some are missing; sequencing was by immunoSEQ multiplex PCR. The data show roughly 60,000 clones, with roughly four fifths seen just once and almost 4.5% held by the top ten. The sequences come from PBMCs, collected around atezolizumab (anti-PD-L1) treatment. The source is a man between 65 and 80 years old with urothelial cancer.

The chain carries TRBV4-1 and TRBJ2-1, with 9 bases lining up with TRBD2. The CDR3 length is 17 residues. CDR1 is MGHRA and CDR2 is YSYEKL in the germline V gene. V lost 4 bases, J lost 3 bases, and 10 bases stayed unmatched. The CDR3 nucleotides read TGCGCCAGCAGCCGGCTGGCCGGGACTAGCAGCTACAATGAGCAGTTCTTC. It encodes CASSRLAGTSSYNEQFF.

The V and J genes are TRBV2 and TRBJ2-1; 9 bases fit TRBD2. With V trimmed by 5 bases and J by 4 bases, 3 bases remained unmatched. Germline CDR1 reads SNHLY; CDR2 reads FYNNEI. The CDR3 contains 14 residues. This CDR3 is CASSRTSDYNEQFF. The CDR3 coding sequence is TGTGCCAGCAGTCGGACTAGCGATTACAATGAGCAGTTCTTC.

This clone was seen only once. This chain joins TRBV4-1 and TRBJ2-1; 10 nucleotides line up with TRBD2. Unmatched junction bases numbered 11, after V lost 1 base and J lost 8 bases. CDR3 length: 17 residues. Germline V CDR1 and CDR2: MGHRA, YSYEKL. CDR3: CASSQGRGLAGEHEQFF. The DNA for the CDR3 is TGCGCCAGCAGCCAAGGGCGGGGGCTAGCGGGAGAACATGAGCAGTTCTTC.

This rearrangement joins TRBV18 to TRBJ2-3, with 8 bases that match TRBD1. This CDR3 is 15 amino acids long. The germline V gene has CDR1 KGHSH and CDR2 LQKENI. With V trimmed by 2 bases and J by 3 bases, 4 bases remained unmatched. The CDR3 protein is CASSPFGQGTDTQYF. Here the CDR3 DNA reads TGTGCCAGCTCACCATTCGGACAGGGAACAGATACGCAGTATTTT.

The V call is TRBV6-5, the J call TRBJ2-2; D unclear. CDR3 size: 16 residues. Per germline, CDR1 MNHEY and CDR2 SVGAGI. V lost 2 bases to trimming and J lost 2 bases, with 12 bases between them. CDR3 sequence: CASSYAATVNTGELFF. For the CDR3, the DNA is TGTGCCAGCAGTTACGCGGCCACCGTAAACACCGGGGAGCTGTTTTTT.

The chain has TRBV7-3 and TRBJ2-1; 12 nucleotides line up with TRBD1. The V and J ends lost 5 bases and 10 bases, in that order; junction bases with no gene match: 6. Germline CDR1 reads SGHTA; CDR2 reads FQGTGA. This CDR3 comprises 14 residues. The CDR3 protein is CASSPGQGAREQFF. The CDR3 DNA reads TGTGCCAGCAGCCCGGGACAGGGGGCCAGGGAGCAGTTCTTC. Together with reference TRBV7-3 and TRBJ2-1, the CDR3 gives the full variable domain: GAGVSQTPSNKVTEKGKYVELRCDPISGHTALYWYRQSLGQGPEFLIYFQGTGAADDSGLPNDRFFAVRPEGSVSTLKIQRTERGDSAVYLCASSPGQGAREQFFGPGTRLTVL.

The chain combines TRBV2 with TRBJ1-2; weak D call: TRBD1 (5 bases). V lost 6 bases and J lost 6, with 14 bases in between. This CDR3 is built from 13 residues. Germline lookup yields CDR1 SNHLY and CDR2 FYNNEI. The CDR3 spells CASSPGGSDGYTF. The DNA of the CDR3 is TGTGCCAGCAGCCCGGGGGGGAGCGATGGCTACACCTTC.

The chain carries TRBV29-1 and TRBJ2-7; TRBD2 matches 12 bases. This CDR3 has 13 amino acids. Trimming took 3 bases from V and 7 from J; bases not matched to a gene: 4. Germline CDR1 and CDR2: SQVTM and ANQGSEA. CDR3 coding DNA: TGCAGCGTTGATCTACTAGCGGGAGGTGAGCAGTACTTC. Translated: CSVDLLAGGEQYF.

The gene calls are TRBV19 and TRBJ2-7; TRBD2 aligns across 13 bases. Unmatched junction bases numbered 10, after V lost 4 bases and J lost 7 bases. The CDR3 is 16 residues long. Germline V lookup: CDR1 LNHDA, CDR2 SQIVND (reference sequence). The CDR3 loop reads CASSKGLAGATREQYF. In DNA form, the CDR3 reads TGTGCCAGTAGTAAAGGACTAGCGGGAGCCACACGAGAGCAGTACTTC.

The rearrangement links TRBV11-3 to TRBJ2-1, with TRBD1 matching 8 bases. Germline CDR1 is SGHNT and CDR2 is YENEEA. Trimming cost V 5 bases and J 6 bases; bases outside gene matches: 3. CDR3 length equals 13 residues. The DNA of the CDR3 is TGTGCCAGCAGCACCACAGGGGGCAATGAGCAGTTCTTC. It is translated as CASSTTGGNEQFF.

This chain connects TRBV6-6 to TRBJ1-4; 9 bases map to TRBD1. The CDR3 has 13 residues. V was clipped by 5 bases and J by 8 bases; unmatched bases: 3. Germline V lookup: CDR1 MNHNY, CDR2 SVGAGI (reference sequence). The CDR3 spells CASSVDRGEKLFF. The CDR3 nucleotides are TGTGCCAGCAGTGTGGACAGGGGCGAAAAACTGTTTTTT.

This clone was detected a few times. This chain connects TRBV2 to TRBJ1-5; D possibly corresponds to TRBD1 (5 bases). V lost 6 bases and J 1 base, leaving 13 bases between the germline ends. This CDR3 comprises 15 residues. The germline gives CDR1 SNHLY, CDR2 FYNNEI. This chain's CDR3 is CASSQGVGSNQPQHF. As DNA, the CDR3 is TGTGCCAGCAGCCAAGGGGTTGGAAGCAATCAGCCCCAGCATTTT.

V is TRBV18 and J is TRBJ2-5; D gene uncertain. Germline loops: CDR1 KGHSH, CDR2 LQKENI. Trimming removed 5 bases from V and 4 bases from J, with 8 bases in between. CDR3 length equals 12 residues. CDR3 protein: CASSSSLETQYF. CDR3 sequence (DNA): TGTGCCAGCTCATCTTCCCTAGAGACCCAGTACTTC.

The CDR3: CASSFSGRFSSYNEQFF. CDR3 DNA: TGTGCCAGCAGCTTCAGCGGGAGGTTCAGCTCCTACAATGAGCAGTTCTTC. The chain carries TRBV11-2 and TRBJ2-1; 9 bases align to TRBD2. Germline assignment: CDR1 SGHAT and CDR2 FQNNGV. The junction had 6 bases not matched to a gene; V was cut back by 3 bases and J by 0 bases. CDR3 size: 17 residues.

The rearrangement uses TRBV10-1 and TRBJ2-5, with 8 bases lining up with TRBD1. Germline V CDR1 and CDR2: WNHNN, SYGVQD (reference sequence). The CDR3 consists of 16 residues. Losses at the gene ends were 3 bases for V and 2 bases for J; bases not matched to a gene: 8. The CDR3 here is CASSDSGTGDQETQYF. For the CDR3, the DNA is TGCGCCAGCAGTGACTCCGGGACAGGCGATCAAGAGACCCAGTACTTC.

CDR3 loop: CASSLDGHTDTQYF. In nucleotides, the CDR3 is TGCGCCAGCAGCTTGGACGGACACACAGATACGCAGTATTTT. This chain uses TRBV5-1 with TRBJ2-3, with D perhaps TRBD1 (5 bases). Germline V CDR1 and CDR2: SGHRS, YFSETQ. CDR3 length: 14 amino acids. Trimming cost V 0 bases and J 2 bases, with 7 bases left between them.

This sequence joins TRBV7-3 and TRBJ2-3; D is undetermined. Trimming removed 3 bases from V and 5 bases from J, with 9 bases in between. The V gene's germline CDR1 is SGHTA and CDR2 FQGTGA. CDR3 length: 13 amino acids. The CDR3 coding sequence is TGTGCCAGCAGCTTTAGTACGGGAGATACGCAGTATTTT. This sequence encodes CASSFSTGDTQYF.

The rearrangement links TRBV10-3 to TRBJ2-7; tentatively, D is TRBD1 (6 bases). There are 14 residues in the CDR3. The germline V and J ends were trimmed by 1 base and 3 bases, with 10 bases remaining between them. Per the germline V gene, CDR1 is ENHRY and CDR2 is SYGVKD. CDR3 bases: TGTGCCATCAGTGAGTTAGGACAGAACTACGAGCAGTACTTC. Translating gives CAISELGQNYEQYF.

The sample holds one count of this clone. Sequence at one end of the junction differs from germline and may be a read error. This sequence joins TRBV5-6 and TRBJ2-3, with 7 bases identical to TRBD2. Germline CDR1 is SGHDT and CDR2 is YYEEEE. This CDR3 spans 11 amino acids. The CDR3 DNA is TGTGCCAGCAGCTTGGCGGGAGGTGGGGATTTT. Encoded protein: CASSLAGGGDF.

The V call is TRBV2, the J call TRBJ2-2; 8 positions match TRBD2. Trimming at V came to 4 bases and at J to 4 bases, leaving 8 bases not matched to a gene. This CDR3 spans 16 amino acids. Looked up from germline, CDR1 is SNHLY and CDR2 is FYNNEI. The CDR3 spells CASSVMSSGTTGELFF. The DNA for the CDR3 is TGTGCCAGCAGTGTGATGAGTAGCGGGACCACCGGGGAGCTGTTTTTT.

The gene calls are TRBV4-1 and TRBJ1-5; D is perhaps TRBD1 (6 bases). V was pared by 1 base and J by 5 bases, with 12 bases between. The CDR3 has 15 amino acids. CDR1 is MGHRA, CDR2 YSYEKL, per germline. CDR3 amino acids: CASSQGPRTDQPQHF. CDR3 coding DNA: TGCGCCAGCAGCCAAGGCCCTCGGACAGATCAGCCCCAGCATTTT.

The chain carries TRBV7-2 and TRBJ2-1, with TRBD1 matching 10 bases. CDR3 length: 15 amino acids. CDR1 SGHTA and CDR2 FQGNSA come from the germline V gene. V shed 4 bases, J shed 5 bases, and the junction held 5 bases outside the gene matches. CDR3 region: CASSSDRGLHNEQFF. CDR3 DNA: TGTGCCAGCAGCTCCGACAGGGGGCTTCACAATGAGCAGTTCTTC.

The CDR3 nucleotides are TGTGCCAGCAGCCCATCGACAGAGGGAAACACCATATATTTT. Its translation: CASSPSTEGNTIYF. V is TRBV9 and J is TRBJ1-3, with D perhaps matching TRBD1 (5 bases). The CDR3 contains 14 residues. Germline CDR1 is SGDLS and CDR2 is YYNGEE. V was clipped by 4 bases and J by 4 bases, with 12 bases between them.